The 27 T cell receptor beta chains in this list originate from one sample, sequenced in a study of CD8 T cells in ankylosing spondylitis (dated by TCRdb to 2015 to 2018). The paper as a whole reports these results and caveats: Blood from ankylosing spondylitis patients appeared to be characterized by a TCR beta motif composed of several highly homologous amino acid variants.

The antigens these receptors bind are not known. Libraries were made using 5' RACE. Sequencer: Illumina HiSeq 2500. TCRdb handled the public reads itself, with Q25 trimming in fastp and clone calling in MiXCR, and kept productive beta chains. Entries that share a CDR3 protein sequence are merged under the most common genes and DNA. The sample contains over 400,000 distinct CDR3 sequences, roughly 26% of them found a single time. The top ten constitute about 1% of the sample. Sequenced: blood, either unsorted or a sorted T cell fraction (not recorded which). These receptors all stem from a male donor with ankylosing spondylitis.

This clonotype was detected once. The chain uses TRBV12-3 or TRBV12-4 and TRBJ1-1, with D unclear. The V and J ends lost 2 bases and 4 bases respectively, with 8 bases between them. The CDR3 is 13 residues long. In nucleotides, the CDR3 is TGTGCCAGCAGTTTAACCCGTGGCACTGAAGCTTTCTTT. Its protein is CASSLTRGTEAFF.

This clonotype was counted at least ten times. This chain joins TRBV29-1 and TRBJ2-2; D perhaps matches TRBD1 (7 bases). Trimming shortened V by 4 bases and J by 0 bases, and 15 bases separated the two germline ends. This CDR3 is 16 amino acids long. Germline V gene data show CDR1 as SQVTM and CDR2 as ANQGSEA. CDR3 sequence (DNA): TGCAGCGTTGGTAGGAGGGGGACAGCGAACACCGGGGAGCTGTTTTTT. Translation: CSVGRRGTANTGELFF.

This clonotype was counted between two and nine times. The J gene is TRBJ2-1, the V gene TRBV7-9; 7 bases map to TRBD2. Trimming took 5 bases from V and 3 from J; bases not matched to a gene: 4. The CDR3 extends over 14 amino acids. Germline CDR1 reads SEHNR; CDR2 reads FQNEAQ (reference sequence). The CDR3 reads CASSPLANYNEQFF. The DNA for the CDR3 is TGTGCCAGCAGCCCACTAGCGAACTACAATGAGCAGTTCTTC.

This clonotype has only a few counts. The chain carries TRBV20-1 and TRBJ2-7; 10 nucleotides match TRBD2. Per germline, CDR1 DFQATT and CDR2 SNEGSKA (reference sequence). J gave up 3 bases and V 6 bases, and 8 bases lay outside the gene matches. The CDR3 has 14 residues. The CDR3 nucleotides are TGCAGTGCCGTACTAGCGGGGAGGGGCTACGAGCAGTACGTC. Translation: CSAVLAGRGYEQYV.

This clonotype was detected a few times. The chain couples TRBV20-1 to TRBJ1-5; D may be TRBD1 (5 bases). V shed 5 bases and J shed 6 bases, with 14 bases lying between them. CDR3 length equals 13 residues. Germline CDR1 and CDR2: DFQATT and SNEGSKA (reference sequence). CDR3 coding DNA: TGCAGTGCTCAGGGACGGTTCTCTCAGCCCCAGCATTTT. This encodes CSAQGRFSQPQHF.

This chain connects TRBV7-6 to TRBJ2-3; 8 bases match TRBD2. The CDR3 extends over 16 amino acids. J was trimmed by 0 bases and V by 2 bases; bases with no gene match: 4. In germline, CDR1 is SGHVS, CDR2 FNYEAQ. The CDR3 coding sequence is TGTGCCAGCAGCTTAAAGCCTAGCGGGAGCACAGATACGCAGTATTTT. It specifies CASSLKPSGSTDTQYF.

The chain employs TRBV18 and TRBJ2-1; D not certain. The germline V and J ends were trimmed by 4 bases and 4 bases, with 8 bases remaining between them. CDR1 and CDR2 (germline): KGHSH, LQKENI. This CDR3 is built from 13 residues. The DNA for the CDR3 is TGTGCCAGCTCACAAGGTATTTACAATGAGCAGTTCTTC. Translated: CASSQGIYNEQFF. The full variable domain, with the rest looked up from reference TRBV18 and TRBJ2-1, is NAGVMQNPRHLVRRRGQEARLRCSPMKGHSHVYWYRQLPEEGLKFMVYLQKENIIDESGMPKERFSAEFPKEGPSILRIQQVVRGDSAAYFCASSQGIYNEQFFGPGTRLTVL.

Many counts were recorded for this clonotype. J is TRBJ1-1 and V is TRBV14; 9 bases match TRBD1. There are 15 residues in the CDR3. V gave up 7 bases and J gave up 5 bases; unmatched junction bases: 11. The germline gives CDR1 SGHDN, CDR2 FVKESK. The CDR3 protein is CASNEDRGGTTEAFF. As DNA, the CDR3 is TGTGCCAGCAATGAGGACAGGGGTGGTACTACTGAAGCTTTCTTT. The full variable domain, its missing parts supplied by reference TRBV14 and TRBJ1-1, is EAGVTQFPSHSVIEKGQTVTLRCDPISGHDNLYWYRRVMGKEIKFLLHFVKESKQDESGMPNNRFLAERTGGTYSTLKVQPAELEDSGVYFCASNEDRGGTTEAFFGQGTRLTVV.

This clonotype was observed a few times. The CDR3 region is CASSLGGGLNIQYF. CDR3 sequence (DNA): TGCGCCAGCAGCTTGGGAGGGGGCTTAAACATTCAGTACTTC. The rearrangement joins TRBV5-1 to TRBJ2-4; 7 bases agree with TRBD1. Germline values: CDR1 SGHRS, CDR2 YFSETQ. The ends lost 0 bases at V and 6 bases at J; junction bases unmatched: 3. This CDR3 comprises 14 residues. Complete variable domain (other parts from reference TRBV5-1 and TRBJ2-4): KAGVTQTPRYLIKTRGQQVTLSCSPISGHRSVSWYQQTPGQGLQFLFEYFSETQRNKGNFPGRFSGRQFSNSRSEMNVSTLELGDSALYLCASSLGGGLNIQYFGAGTRLSVL.

V and J are TRBV29-1 and TRBJ2-5; 14 nucleotides match TRBD2. Germline CDR1 reads SQVTM; CDR2 reads ANQGSEA. Unmatched junction bases numbered 2, after V lost 6 bases and J lost 5 bases. The CDR3 totals 13 residues. CDR3 sequence (DNA): TGCAGCGTAGGGACTAGCGGGAGTGAGACCCAGTACTTC. It specifies CSVGTSGSETQYF.

This clonotype showed up many times. This chain connects TRBV20-1 to TRBJ1-1, with TRBD1 as a possible D gene (5 bases). Per the germline V gene, CDR1 is DFQATT and CDR2 is SNEGSKA (reference sequence). The length of the CDR3 is 15 residues. V lost 3 bases and J lost 9, with 23 bases in between. The DNA for the CDR3 is TGCAGTGCTAGGGTAATGGGGGAAGATGGGGTTCAAGCTTTCTTT. It translates to CSARVMGEDGVQAFF.

This clonotype showed up just a few times. The CDR3 DNA reads as TGCAGTGCCACTCCCCGTGGGAGCAATCAGCCCCAGCATTTT. Translated: CSATPRGSNQPQHF. The chain links TRBV20-1 to TRBJ1-5; D ambiguous. V was shortened by 6 bases and J by 1 base, with 13 bases between the two germline ends. The germline gives CDR1 DFQATT, CDR2 SNEGSKA (reference sequence). This CDR3 has 14 amino acids.

The chain links TRBV12-3 or TRBV12-4 to TRBJ2-1, with D maybe TRBD2 (5 bases). Trimming pared 11 bases from V and 0 bases from J, leaving 23 bases between. The CDR3 covers 17 residues. The CDR3 region is CAFRKGQQRSSYNEQFF. The CDR3 DNA reads TGTGCCTTCAGAAAAGGCCAGCAGCGGAGCTCCTACAATGAGCAGTTCTTC.

The chain joins TRBV30 to TRBJ1-5; D might be TRBD1 (6 bases). The CDR3 is 13 amino acids. The V end was cut by 2 bases, the J end by 7 bases, with 12 bases between. Per germline, CDR1 GTSNPN and CDR2 SVGIG (reference sequence). The CDR3 DNA follows: TGTGCCTGGAGTACGGGGGGCATCCAGCCCCAGCATTTT. Residues: CAWSTGGIQPQHF.

The chain recombines TRBV5-1 with TRBJ2-5; D is undetermined. V was cut by 3 bases and J by 0 bases, with 15 bases left in between. The germline V gene encodes CDR1 SGHRS and CDR2 YFSETQ. The length of the CDR3 is 16 residues. CDR3 sequence: CASSWRTNSYQETQYF. The CDR3 region has the DNA TGCGCCAGCAGCTGGCGTACTAACTCTTACCAAGAGACCCAGTACTTC. Drawing the rest from reference TRBV5-1 and TRBJ2-5, the complete variable domain is KAGVTQTPRYLIKTRGQQVTLSCSPISGHRSVSWYQQTPGQGLQFLFEYFSETQRNKGNFPGRFSGRQFSNSRSEMNVSTLELGDSALYLCASSWRTNSYQETQYFGPGTRLLVL.

The V call is TRBV20-1, the J call TRBJ2-5, with D maybe TRBD1 (6 bases). This CDR3 has 15 amino acids. Trimming removed 1 base from V and 7 bases from J, with 19 bases in between. Looked up from germline, CDR1 is DFQATT and CDR2 is SNEGSKA (reference sequence). CDR3 protein: CSARVEAGAVRTQYF. The CDR3 nucleotides are TGCAGTGCTAGAGTGGAGGCAGGGGCCGTAAGGACCCAGTACTTC.

The sample holds a few counts of this clonotype. The rearrangement links TRBV11-2 to TRBJ2-7, with TRBD2 as a possible D gene (5 bases). The germline gives CDR1 SGHAT, CDR2 FQNNGV. This CDR3 has 15 residues. V lost 2 bases and J 0 bases, leaving 11 bases between the germline ends. In nucleotides, the CDR3 is TGTGCCAGCAGCTTATCTGTAGGAGGCTCCTACGAGCAGTACGTC. Translation gives CASSLSVGGSYEQYV.

There are a few counts of this clonotype. The chain uses TRBV20-1 and TRBJ2-7; D is uncertain. CDR1 DFQATT and CDR2 SNEGSKA come from the germline V gene (reference sequence). Trimming cost V 7 bases and J 0 bases, with 16 bases left between them. This CDR3 is 14 amino acids long. CDR3 sequence: CSGVTGAYSYEQYF. The CDR3 coding sequence is TGCAGTGGGGTGACTGGCGCCTACTCCTACGAGCAGTACTTC.

This clonotype was seen more than once but under ten times. This chain links TRBV9 with TRBJ2-1; D is uncertain. Germline loops: CDR1 SGDLS, CDR2 YYNGEE. The CDR3 covers 15 residues. Trimming stripped 3 bases from V and 5 bases from J, with 15 bases between. DNA of the CDR3: TGTGCCAGCAGCGCCCATGCCGGATTAAACAATGAGCAGTTCTTC. Its protein product is CASSAHAGLNNEQFF.

This clonotype was counted at least ten times. The chain couples TRBV24-1 to TRBJ2-5; tentative D call: TRBD2 (7 bases). This CDR3 is built from 16 residues. V was pared by 1 base and J by 5 bases, with 16 bases between. The V gene's germline CDR1 is KGHDR and CDR2 SFDVKD. CDR3 region: CATSDFTGGNMETQYF. The DNA for the CDR3 is TGTGCCACCAGTGATTTTACGGGGGGCAATATGGAGACCCAGTACTTC.

This clonotype showed up just a few times. The CDR3 sequence is CASSLRTSLLFDEQFF. CDR3 nucleotide sequence: TGTGCCAGCAGCCTACGGACTTCTCTGCTCTTTGATGAGCAGTTCTTC. The chain links TRBV12-3 or TRBV12-4 to TRBJ2-1, with D perhaps TRBD2 (5 bases). V was pared by 6 bases and J by 8 bases, with 23 bases between. The CDR3 spans 16 residues.

The V gene is TRBV29-1, the J gene TRBJ1-2; TRBD1 might be the D (6 bases). V was clipped by 5 bases and J by 5 bases, with 15 bases between them. Germline CDR1 SQVTM, CDR2 ANQGSEA. The CDR3 consists of 13 residues. The CDR3 DNA is TGCAGCGTTTACCCGACAGGATCGTATGGCTACACCTTC. The encoded protein is CSVYPTGSYGYTF.

This clonotype was seen more than once but under ten times. This chain links TRBV4-1 with TRBJ2-1; 8 positions agree with TRBD2. The CDR3 consists of 16 residues. Trimming cost V 3 bases and J 9 bases; bases outside gene matches: 13. Germline V lookup: CDR1 MGHRA, CDR2 YSYEKL. The CDR3, as DNA: TGCGCCAGCAGCCAGCCTAGCGGGCCTCCTTGGGGTGAGCAGTTCTTC. Amino acid sequence: CASSQPSGPPWGEQFF.

In its sample, this clonotype was seen a few times. The genes are TRBV12-3 or TRBV12-4 and TRBJ1-4; no firm D call. CDR3 length: 15 residues. Trimming pared 7 bases from V and 10 bases from J, leaving 22 bases between. In DNA, the CDR3 is TGTGCCAGCACCTCCTACGGGCCCCAAATAGGAAAACTGTTTTTT. Its translation is CASTSYGPQIGKLFF.

The chain employs TRBV5-1 and TRBJ2-3; D unclear. The CDR3 consists of 15 residues. CDR1 SGHRS and CDR2 YFSETQ come from the germline V gene. V gave up 0 bases and J gave up 2 bases, with 10 bases separating them. CDR3 sequence (DNA): TGCGCCAGCAGCTTGGCGGCGGAGATCACAGATACGCAGTATTTT. This sequence encodes CASSLAAEITDTQYF.

V usage is TRBV25-1 and J usage is TRBJ2-5; 9 nucleotides line up with TRBD2. Losses at the gene ends were 2 bases for V and 5 bases for J; bases not matched to a gene: 6. Germline CDR1 is MGHDK and CDR2 is SYGVNS. The CDR3 contains 15 residues. The CDR3 DNA sequence: TGTGCCAGCAGTGAAGCGGGAGGGCCTCGGGAGACCCAGTACTTC. It codes for CASSEAGGPRETQYF.

This clonotype was counted between two and nine times. A much larger clonotype is one base distant, so this may be a read error. V is TRBV7-2 and J is TRBJ2-3, with D possibly matching TRBD2 (5 bases). The germline V gene has CDR1 SGHTA and CDR2 FQGNSA. This CDR3 has 14 amino acids. Trimming took off 3 bases at V and 0 bases at J, with 7 bases between the two ends. Here the CDR3 DNA reads TGTGCCAGCAGCTTCCGGACTAGCACAGATACGCAGTATTTT. It codes for CASSFRTSTDTQYF.